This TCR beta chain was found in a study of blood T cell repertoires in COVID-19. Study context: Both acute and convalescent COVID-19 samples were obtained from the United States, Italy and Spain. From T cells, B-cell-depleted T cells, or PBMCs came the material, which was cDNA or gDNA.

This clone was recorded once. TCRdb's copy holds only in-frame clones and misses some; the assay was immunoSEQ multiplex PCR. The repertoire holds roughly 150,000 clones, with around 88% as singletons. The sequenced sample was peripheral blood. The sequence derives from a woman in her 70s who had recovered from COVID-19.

The DNA of the CDR3 is TGTGCCACCTCCGACAGGGGGACCTCAGATACGCAGTATTTT. Protein product: CATSDRGTSDTQYF. The gene calls are TRBV25-1 and TRBJ2-3; 9 bases map to TRBD1. The CDR3 runs 14 residues. J gave up 4 bases and V 10 bases, and 9 bases lay outside the gene matches. Per the germline V gene, CDR1 is MGHDK and CDR2 is SYGVNS.